This T cell receptor beta chain comes out of a study of beta chain features in type 1 diabetes. Study findings and constraints: PCR might pick shorter templates more often, in the same way for patients and controls. A closer apparent resemblance between naive, central memory and Treg TCRB repertoires was seen in patients than in healthy donors.

CDR1 and CDR2 (germline): MNHNS, SASEGT. V was pared by 4 bases and J by 16 bases, with 9 bases of the junction left unmatched. The CDR3 has 13 residues. This clone has only a few counts. Its cognate antigen is unknown. The whole isolated RNA underwent reverse transcription, so sequencing captured expressed TCRB transcripts. Sequenced naive, central memory and regulatory T cell samples produced an average of around 3.5 million reads. TCRdb's copy holds only in-frame clones and misses some; the assay was immunoSEQ multiplex PCR. The sample holds around 300,000 clones, 14% seen once. The clonotype originates from a man aged 25-45 years in good health. The V gene is TRBV6-1, the J gene TRBJ2-1, with TRBD2 matching 11 bases. The sequenced sample consisted of central memory CD4+ T cells from blood. The CDR3 is CASSGRTSGGKFF. The CDR3 DNA follows: TGTGCCAGCAGTGGCCGAACTAGCGGGGGTAAATTCTTC.